Following are 31 T cell receptor beta chains from one sample sequenced in a study of cytomegalovirus exposure and HLA in healthy donors. The study ran its PCR with 60 Vbeta and 13 Jbeta primers. The method was immunoSEQ multiplex PCR; TCRdb's version includes in-frame clones alone and lacks a portion of them. This table holds about 130,000 clones, over 70% found once. Material: PBMCs. The receptor set was obtained from a woman between 40 and 55 years old in good health and CMV-seronegative.

The J gene is TRBJ2-7, the V gene TRBV6-5, with 9 nucleotides matching TRBD2. Trimming at V came to 6 bases and at J to 3 bases, leaving 3 bases not matched to a gene. The CDR3 is 13 amino acids. Germline-derived CDR1 and CDR2 are MNHEY and SVGAGI. The CDR3 DNA sequence: TGTGCCAGCAGCCGCGGGAGGGACTACGAGCAGTACTTC. It is translated as CASSRGRDYEQYF.

The chain has TRBV18 and TRBJ1-5; D gene ambiguous. CDR1 is KGHSH and CDR2 is LQKENI in the germline V gene. V lost 6 bases and J 5 bases, leaving 11 bases between the germline ends. This CDR3 has 13 residues. The CDR3: CASSETADQPQHF. CDR3 DNA: TGTGCCAGCTCGGAGACGGCGGATCAGCCCCAGCATTTT.

The rearrangement links TRBV18 to TRBJ2-7; TRBD1 aligns across 8 bases. J lost 4 bases, V lost 3 bases, and 11 bases had no gene match. This CDR3 region has 16 residues. Germline V gene data show CDR1 as KGHSH and CDR2 as LQKENI. CDR3 sequence (DNA): TGTGCCAGCTCACCGATCCCGGACAGGGAATTTTACGAGCAGTACTTC. Translated, it gives CASSPIPDREFYEQYF.

The gene calls are TRBV18 and TRBJ1-1, with a weak D call TRBD1 (6 bases). Trimming pared 6 bases from V and 1 base from J, leaving 12 bases between. The CDR3 extends over 14 amino acids. Germline lookup yields CDR1 KGHSH and CDR2 LQKENI. CDR3 loop: CASSRGQKNTEAFF. In DNA form, the CDR3 reads TGTGCCAGCTCGCGGGGGCAGAAGAACACTGAAGCTTTCTTT. The variable domain in full, completed from reference TRBV18 and TRBJ1-1, reads NAGVMQNPRHLVRRRGQEARLRCSPMKGHSHVYWYRQLPEEGLKFMVYLQKENIIDESGMPKERFSAEFPKEGPSILRIQQVVRGDSAAYFCASSRGQKNTEAFFGQGTRLTVV.

The J gene is TRBJ2-7, the V gene TRBV5-1; 14 positions match TRBD2. Germline loops: CDR1 SGHRS, CDR2 YFSETQ. The CDR3 length is 19 residues. V dropped 1 base and J dropped 0; count of bases not matched to a gene: 9. CDR3 residues: CASSLMGTSGSVVSYEQYF. CDR3 DNA sequence: TGCGCCAGCAGCTTGATGGGGACTAGCGGGAGCGTGGTCTCCTACGAGCAGTACTTC.

V and J are TRBV5-1 and TRBJ1-1, with TRBD1 matching 8 bases. V lost 0 bases to trimming and J lost 1 base; unmatched junction nucleotides: 2. This CDR3 has 15 residues. Germline V gives CDR1 SGHRS, CDR2 YFSETQ. The CDR3 region is CASSLAGQGNTEAFF. The CDR3 region has the DNA TGCGCCAGCAGCTTGGCTGGACAGGGGAACACTGAAGCTTTCTTT.

This sequence joins TRBV5-6 and TRBJ1-2, with 9 bases lining up with TRBD1. CDR3 length: 14 residues. Germline V gene sequence: CDR1 SGHDT, CDR2 YYEEEE. V shed 4 bases, J shed 6 bases, and the junction held 7 bases outside the gene matches. The chain's CDR3 is CASSPVDRGNGYTF. In nucleotides, the CDR3 is TGTGCCAGCAGCCCAGTTGACAGGGGGAATGGCTACACCTTC.

J is TRBJ1-1 and V is TRBV28; a weak D match, TRBD1 (5 bases). CDR1 and CDR2 from the germline V gene are MDHEN and SYDVKM. V was pared by 6 bases and J by 4 bases, with 15 bases between. The length of the CDR3 is 14 residues. The CDR3 reads CASRPIMGPTEAFF. The CDR3 DNA is TGTGCCAGCAGGCCCATAATGGGGCCCACTGAAGCTTTCTTT.

This clone was recorded only once. V and J are TRBV9 and TRBJ2-1; TRBD2 agrees at 13 bases. The J segment lost 6 bases and the V segment lost 4 bases, leaving 7 bases of the junction unmatched. Germline loops: CDR1 SGDLS, CDR2 YYNGEE. The CDR3 spans 16 residues. As DNA, the CDR3 is TGTGCCAGCAGCCCCCGGACTAGCGGGGGTTCCAATGAGCAGTTCTTC. This codes for CASSPRTSGGSNEQFF.

A note on this clone: The identical CDR3 is also encoded by other nucleotide sequences in the sample. The genes are TRBV2 and TRBJ2-2; 8 nucleotides line up with TRBD2. Trimming removed 6 bases from V and 4 bases from J; junction bases left unmatched: 7. The CDR3 loop spans 15 amino acids. The germline V gene encodes CDR1 SNHLY and CDR2 FYNNEI. The chain's CDR3 is CASRGGLGGTGELFF. The CDR3 DNA reads TGTGCCAGCAGGGGGGGACTAGGGGGCACCGGGGAGCTGTTTTTT.

J is TRBJ2-7 and V is TRBV6-5; 7 bases line up with TRBD2. The CDR3 length is 12 residues. After removal of 8 bases from V and 5 bases from J, the junction contained 6 bases not matched to a gene. Per germline, CDR1 MNHEY and CDR2 SVGAGI. CDR3 coding DNA: TGTGCCAGCCGCGACGCGGGAGACGAGCAGTACTTC. This codes for CASRDAGDEQYF.

The chain has TRBV27 and TRBJ2-3; weak D call: TRBD1 (6 bases). The germline V gene encodes CDR1 MNHEY and CDR2 SMNVEV (reference sequence). Trimming took 5 bases from V and 11 from J, leaving 17 bases between them. The CDR3 sequence is 13 residues long. CDR3 loop: CASSPLGAFRQYF. CDR3 coding DNA: TGTGCCAGCAGTCCCCTGGGGGCGTTCAGGCAGTATTTT.

The chain joins TRBV28 to TRBJ2-2; no definite D call. Germline CDR1 reads MDHEN; CDR2 reads SYDVKM. Trimming took off 3 bases at V and 7 bases at J, with 6 bases between the two ends. This CDR3 is built from 12 residues. The CDR3 region is CASSFEIGELFF. The CDR3 region has the DNA TGTGCCAGCAGTTTTGAGATCGGGGAGCTGTTTTTT.

This chain joins TRBV19 and TRBJ1-6; D is unresolved. The CDR3 totals 15 residues. The germline V gene has CDR1 LNHDA and CDR2 SQIVND (reference sequence). With 3 bases removed from V and 10 bases from J, the gap between germline ends came to 16 bases. CDR3 in amino acids: CASSIGVALGSPLHF. The CDR3 region has the DNA TGTGCCAGTAGTATCGGGGTGGCCCTCGGGTCACCCCTCCACTTT.

The V gene is TRBV6-5, the J gene TRBJ2-2, with D perhaps matching TRBD2 (6 bases). Germline CDR1 and CDR2: MNHEY and SVGAGI. CDR3 length: 15 residues. V shed 2 bases and J shed 8 bases, with 15 bases lying between them. CDR3 sequence (DNA): TGTGCCAGCAGTTACGGGCAGGAGGGTAGGGGGGAGCTGTTTTTT. This sequence encodes CASSYGQEGRGELFF.

The chain carries TRBV28 and TRBJ1-1; D gene unclear. The length of the CDR3 is 13 residues. With 5 bases removed from V and 1 base from J, the gap between germline ends came to 8 bases. Per germline, CDR1 MDHEN and CDR2 SYDVKM. CDR3 sequence: CASSRPGNTEAFF. CDR3 DNA sequence: TGTGCCAGCAGTCGCCCGGGGAACACTGAAGCTTTCTTT.

J is TRBJ2-2 and V is TRBV6-1, with D possibly matching TRBD2 (5 bases). The length of the CDR3 is 14 residues. With 6 bases removed from V and 1 base from J, the gap between germline ends came to 9 bases. Looked up from germline, CDR1 is MNHNS and CDR2 is SASEGT. In nucleotides, the CDR3 is TGTGCCAGCAGGAGAGGGCAGAACACCGGGGAGCTGTTTTTT. This sequence encodes CASRRGQNTGELFF.

This sequence joins TRBV7-2 and TRBJ2-5; TRBD1 agrees at 9 bases. The better agreement between TRBJ2-7 and the DNA end casts doubt on the J call. The CDR3 covers 14 residues. Germline values: CDR1 SGHTA, CDR2 FQGNSA. This chain's CDR3 is CASSHRDRDSEQYF. DNA for the CDR3: TGTGCCAGCAGCCATCGGGACAGGGATAGCGAGCAGTACTTC.

This clone was observed a few times. The chain links TRBV5-1 to TRBJ1-1; the D is unclear. V lost 0 bases to trimming and J lost 3 bases, with 6 bases between them. From germline, CDR1 is SGHRS and CDR2 YFSETQ. CDR3 length equals 13 residues. The CDR3 here is CASSLGLDTEAFF. CDR3 in DNA: TGCGCCAGCAGCTTGGGACTCGACACTGAAGCTTTCTTT.

This sequence joins TRBV28 and TRBJ2-2, with 10 bases fitting TRBD2. The CDR3 contains 17 residues. The germline V gene has CDR1 MDHEN and CDR2 SYDVKM. The V segment lost 2 bases and the J segment 6 bases; nucleotides outside the gene matches: 9. The DNA of the CDR3 is TGTGCCAGCAGTTTACTAGCGGGGGCCACTGAAGCCGGGGAGCTGTTTTTT. This gives the protein CASSLLAGATEAGELFF.

V gene TRBV9 combines with J gene TRBJ2-2, with 7 bases identical to TRBD2. Germline V gene sequence: CDR1 SGDLS, CDR2 YYNGEE. This CDR3 is built from 16 residues. V was pared by 2 bases and J by 4 bases, with 8 bases of the junction left unmatched. CDR3 coding DNA: TGTGCCAGCAGCGTGGCGACTAGCTTTCCCACCGGGGAGCTGTTTTTT. Amino acids: CASSVATSFPTGELFF.

V is TRBV7-2 and J is TRBJ2-2; TRBD2 matches 7 bases. This CDR3 region has 16 residues. Looked up from germline, CDR1 is SGHTA and CDR2 is FQGNSA. Trimming took 7 bases from V and 3 from J; bases not matched to a gene: 11. The CDR3 here is CASTPQRGRHTGELFF. DNA of the CDR3: TGTGCCAGCACCCCACAGCGGGGACGTCACACCGGGGAGCTGTTTTTT.

The rearrangement uses TRBV9 and TRBJ2-2; D gene unclear. This CDR3 contains 12 residues. Germline values: CDR1 SGDLS, CDR2 YYNGEE. V lost 0 bases and J lost 6, with 3 bases in between. CDR3 in DNA: TGTGCCAGCAGCGTAGTCTCCGGGGAGCTGTTTTTT. Its translation: CASSVVSGELFF.

The J gene is TRBJ1-6, the V gene TRBV10-3; D call uncertain. Per the germline V gene, CDR1 is ENHRY and CDR2 is SYGVKD. Trimming stripped 0 bases from V and 7 bases from J, with 10 bases between. The CDR3 covers 15 residues. CDR3 bases: TGTGCCATCAGTGAGTCGAGCCCATGGAATTCACCCCTCCACTTT. As protein: CAISESSPWNSPLHF.

V gene TRBV6-4 combines with J gene TRBJ2-3; 12 nucleotides agree with TRBD2. Germline assignment: CDR1 MRHNA and CDR2 SNTAGT. V was pared by 0 bases and J by 5 bases, with 9 bases of the junction left unmatched. This CDR3 has 18 residues. This CDR3 reads CASSDSLAGGLSVDTQYF. CDR3 DNA sequence: TGTGCCAGCAGTGACTCTCTAGCGGGGGGGCTCTCTGTAGATACGCAGTATTTT.

CDR3: CASSPQRGGTGELFF. The CDR3 DNA reads TGTGCCAGCAGCCCCCAGCGGGGGGGCACCGGGGAGCTGTTTTTT. The V call is TRBV11-1, the J call TRBJ2-2; 10 nucleotides align to TRBD2. Unmatched junction bases numbered 4, after V lost 5 bases and J lost 4 bases. CDR1 SGHAT and CDR2 FQDESV come from the germline V gene (reference sequence). The CDR3 runs to 15 residues.

The V call is TRBV2, the J call TRBJ2-7; 12 nucleotides agree with TRBD2. The CDR3 covers 17 residues. From germline, CDR1 is SNHLY and CDR2 FYNNEI. The trim removed 5 bases at V and 5 bases at J, leaving 13 bases unmatched. CDR3 bases: TGTGCCAGCAGTCGGGACAGACCGGGACTAGCGGGCGACGAGCAGTACTTC. Translation: CASSRDRPGLAGDEQYF. The entire variable domain, with the rest obtained from reference TRBV2 and TRBJ2-7, is as follows: EPEVTQTPSHQVTQMGQEVILRCVPISNHLYFYWYRQILGQKVEFLVSFYNNEISEKSEIFDDQFSVERPDGSNFTLKIRSTKLEDSAMYFCASSRDRPGLAGDEQYFGPGTRLTVT.

Comment on this clone: At one boundary the junction diverges from the germline segment, which might be a read error. The same CDR3 arises from other DNA sequences in this sample as well. CDR3 loop: CASSIRGYTEAFF. CDR3 coding DNA: TGTGCCAGTAGTATAAGGGGTTACACTGAAGCCTTCTTT. The chain couples TRBV19 to TRBJ1-1, with D maybe TRBD1 (5 bases). From germline, CDR1 is LNHDA and CDR2 SQIVND (reference sequence). This CDR3 spans 13 amino acids.

The rearrangement links TRBV27 to TRBJ2-7, with D hard to call. V gave up 1 base and J gave up 0 bases, with 16 bases separating them. The CDR3 covers 17 residues. Per germline, CDR1 MNHEY and CDR2 SMNVEV (reference sequence). Here the CDR3 DNA reads TGTGCCAGCAGTTTATATGGGCAGGTCCGAGACTCCTACGAGCAGTACTTC. Protein sequence: CASSLYGQVRDSYEQYF.

This CDR3 reads CASSLGLAGVITDTQYF. CDR3 DNA sequence: TGTGCCAGCAGCTTGGGACTAGCGGGAGTCATCACAGATACGCAGTATTTT. The chain combines TRBV5-4 with TRBJ2-3; 12 nucleotides match TRBD2. CDR3 size: 17 residues. J gave up 2 bases and V 0 bases, and 4 bases lay outside the gene matches. The V gene's germline CDR1 is SGHNT and CDR2 YYREEE (reference sequence).

This clone was seen only a few times. The genes are TRBV9 and TRBJ2-1; 7 nucleotides line up with TRBD2. From germline, CDR1 is SGDLS and CDR2 YYNGEE. The V segment lost 0 bases and the J segment 9 bases; nucleotides outside the gene matches: 15. CDR3 length equals 17 residues. CDR3 loop: CASSVGPMTSYRREQFF. The CDR3 DNA sequence: TGTGCCAGCAGCGTAGGTCCAATGACTAGCTACCGGCGTGAGCAGTTCTTC.